This passage covers 27 T cell receptor beta chains from one sample sequenced in a study of shared clonotypes between healthy human individuals. Using immunoSEQ multiplex PCR, the repertoire was profiled, and TCRdb retains in-frame clones only, with some absent. The sample has under 1 million clones; approximately 97% are singletons. Positively selected for CCR7, the CD45RO-negative cells used as naive CD8 cells excluded terminally differentiated effector memory CD45RA+ cells. The specimen was naive CD8+ T cells sorted from blood. The source of these receptors is a young man in good health.

This sequence joins TRBV7-9 and TRBJ2-2; the match to TRBD2 covers 9 bases. CDR1 and CDR2 from the germline V gene are SEHNR and FQNEAQ (reference sequence). The CDR3 is 16 residues long. V lost 5 bases to trimming and J lost 1 base; unmatched junction nucleotides: 5. CDR3 bases: TGTGCCAGCAGCCTTAGCGGGAGAAGGAACACCGGGGAGCTGTTTTTT. It is translated as CASSLSGRRNTGELFF.

This chain joins TRBV12-2 and TRBJ2-1; the D segment call TRBD2 is taken from the table without a DNA check. TRBV12-2 is tagged as a pseudogene. CDR3 size: 20 residues. The CDR3, as DNA: TGTGCAAGTCGACCTAGGACTAGCGGGATTCACCTTCAAAAGGGCGATGAGCAGTTCTTC. Translating gives CASRPRTSGIHLQKGDEQFF.

The gene calls are TRBV4-3 and TRBJ2-3; no firm D call. The CDR3 runs 15 residues. Deletions cut 3 bases from V and 3 bases from J, with 13 bases between. Germline-derived CDR1 and CDR2 are LGHNA and YSLEER. The DNA for the CDR3 is TGCGCCAGCAGCCAGGATTTACCAGGAACAGATACGCAGTATTTT. Its translation: CASSQDLPGTDTQYF.

The rearrangement uses TRBV12-5 and TRBJ1-2; D is unresolved. With 1 base removed from V and 5 bases from J, the gap between germline ends came to 8 bases. The CDR3 runs to 13 residues. CDR1 LGHNT and CDR2 FRNRAP come from the germline V gene. The DNA for the CDR3 is TGTGCTAGTGGTTTGGCACAATGGTATGGCTACACCTTC. Its protein is CASGLAQWYGYTF.

DNA of the CDR3: TGTGCCAGCAGTTACACATTCAAGAATTACGAGCAGTACTTC. Translation: CASSYTFKNYEQYF. The chain carries TRBV6-5 and TRBJ2-7; D is uncertain. CDR1 is MNHEY and CDR2 is SVGAGI in the germline V gene. The CDR3 has 14 residues. The V and J ends lost 2 bases and 4 bases respectively, with 12 bases between them.

The chain carries TRBV28 and TRBJ2-7; 10 bases agree with TRBD1. The CDR3 has 17 amino acids. V lost 5 bases, J lost 0 bases, and 10 bases stayed unmatched. Germline V gene data show CDR1 as MDHEN and CDR2 as SYDVKM. The CDR3, as DNA: TGTGCCAGCAGTATAACCGGGACAGGGGTTTACTCCTACGAGCAGTACTTC. Protein sequence: CASSITGTGVYSYEQYF. The entire variable domain, with the rest obtained from reference TRBV28 and TRBJ2-7, is as follows: DVKVTQSSRYLVKRTGEKVFLECVQDMDHENMFWYRQDPGLGLRLIYFSYDVKMKEKGDIPEGYSVSREKKERFSLILESASTNQTSMYLCASSITGTGVYSYEQYFGPGTRLTVT.

The chain employs TRBV19 and TRBJ1-5; D is uncertain. The germline CDR1 and CDR2 sequences are LNHDA and SQIVND (reference sequence). The CDR3 is 14 amino acids. V was shortened by 3 bases and J by 2 bases, with 8 bases between the two germline ends. For the CDR3, the DNA is TGTGCCAGTAGTATGACTCCAGGCAATCAGCCCCAGCATTTT. Encoded protein: CASSMTPGNQPQHF.

The rearrangement uses TRBV4-3 and TRBJ2-1; a possible D gene is TRBD2 (5 bases). V was shortened by 0 bases and J by 9 bases, with 15 bases between the two germline ends. The CDR3 is 15 amino acids. Germline V lookup: CDR1 LGHNA, CDR2 YSLEER. This chain's CDR3 is CASSQEGNQRGEQFF. In DNA, the CDR3 is TGCGCCAGCAGCCAAGAGGGGAATCAACGGGGTGAGCAGTTCTTC.

This chain connects TRBV20-1 to TRBJ2-1; no clear D. The CDR3 covers 11 residues. Germline V lookup: CDR1 DFQATT, CDR2 SNEGSKA (reference sequence). V lost 3 bases and J 6 bases, leaving 6 bases between the germline ends. The CDR3 region is CSASRLNEQFF. CDR3 nucleotide sequence: TGCAGTGCTAGCAGACTCAATGAGCAGTTCTTC.

The CDR3 DNA reads TGCGCCAGCAGTGCTTATGATAACACCGGGGAGCTGTTTTTT. The encoded protein is CASSAYDNTGELFF. The V call is TRBV10-1, the J call TRBJ2-2, with no clear D. The V and J ends lost 4 bases and 2 bases respectively, with 8 bases between them. This CDR3 region has 14 residues. Germline-derived CDR1 and CDR2 are WNHNN and SYGVQD (reference sequence).

The J gene is TRBJ2-2, the V gene TRBV11-2, with 12 positions matching TRBD2. Germline values: CDR1 SGHAT, CDR2 FQNNGV. The CDR3 is made up of 16 amino acids. V dropped 5 bases and J dropped 4; count of bases not matched to a gene: 5. The CDR3 DNA reads TGTGCCAGCAGCCAAGAGGGACTAGCGGGCACCGGGGAGCTGTTTTTT. Protein: CASSQEGLAGTGELFF.

The chain employs TRBV29-1 and TRBJ2-7; no clear D. The CDR3 has 14 amino acids. Per germline, CDR1 SQVTM and CDR2 ANQGSEA. The V gene lost 0 bases and the J gene lost 1 base, with 10 bases spanning the gap. The CDR3 sequence: CSVEDRAASYEQYF. In DNA, the CDR3 is TGCAGCGTTGAAGACCGAGCCGCGTCCTACGAGCAGTACTTC.

The CDR3 loop is CASSHSGEGNEQFF. CDR3 nucleotide sequence: TGTGCCAGCAGCCACTCAGGGGAGGGTAATGAGCAGTTCTTC. This chain joins TRBV14 and TRBJ2-1; TRBD2 is a possible D gene (7 bases). CDR1 and CDR2 (germline): SGHDN, FVKESK. This CDR3 is built from 14 residues. Trimming cost V 3 bases and J 7 bases, with 13 bases left between them.

Details on this clone: This CDR3 is also generated by other DNA sequences in the sample. V gene TRBV15 combines with J gene TRBJ2-3, with D maybe TRBD1 (6 bases). CDR3 length equals 13 residues. V was clipped by 0 bases and J by 6 bases, with 7 bases between them. CDR1 and CDR2 (germline): LNHNV, YYDKDF (reference sequence). CDR3 protein: CATSRDRGDTQYF. CDR3 sequence (DNA): TGTGCCACCAGCAGAGATAGGGGGGATACGCAGTATTTT.

The J gene is TRBJ1-2, the V gene TRBV7-9, with D unclear. The CDR3 loop spans 12 amino acids. Per germline, CDR1 SEHNR and CDR2 FQNEAQ (reference sequence). The V end was cut by 4 bases, the J end by 4 bases, with 7 bases between. The CDR3 spells CASSSRFYGYTF. The CDR3 DNA follows: TGTGCCAGCAGCTCCCGTTTCTATGGCTACACCTTC.

This clone appeared once. The rearrangement links TRBV29-1 to TRBJ2-7; 7 bases fit TRBD1. The CDR3 extends over 13 amino acids. The germline V gene encodes CDR1 SQVTM and CDR2 ANQGSEA. V gave up 6 bases and J gave up 3 bases; unmatched junction bases: 8. CDR3 nucleotide sequence: TGCAGCGTCATGGGGGCAGGGGGCTACGAGCAGTACTTC. Amino acids: CSVMGAGGYEQYF.

The chain has TRBV7-9 and TRBJ1-4; D gene ambiguous. The CDR3 extends over 15 amino acids. Trimming removed 7 bases at V and 1 base at J, with 13 bases between. Per germline, CDR1 SEHNR and CDR2 FQNEAQ (reference sequence). In DNA, the CDR3 is TGTGCCAGCACCCCGGAGGACGGAACTAATGAAAAACTGTTTTTT. Translated, it gives CASTPEDGTNEKLFF.

This clone was seen a single time. The chain carries TRBV11-2 and TRBJ2-7, with 9 bases aligning to TRBD2. This CDR3 has 15 residues. Trimming took 5 bases from V and 0 from J; bases not matched to a gene: 5. The germline gives CDR1 SGHAT, CDR2 FQNNGV. CDR3: CASSPYSGSSYEQYF. The DNA of the CDR3 is TGTGCCAGCAGCCCCTATAGCGGGAGCTCCTACGAGCAGTACTTC.

This rearrangement joins TRBV29-1 to TRBJ2-7; 7 positions match TRBD2. CDR1 and CDR2 (germline): SQVTM, ANQGSEA. The CDR3 runs 13 residues. Germline trimming cut 3 bases from V and 1 base from J; bases unmatched to any gene: 3. The CDR3 is CSVDTGGSYEQYF. For the CDR3, the DNA is TGCAGCGTTGATACGGGAGGATCCTACGAGCAGTACTTC.

Written as DNA, the CDR3 is TGTGCCAGCAGCCCAGGGGACAGGAACCTTCCCTACGAGCAGTACTTC. It yields the protein CASSPGDRNLPYEQYF. The genes are TRBV11-3 and TRBJ2-7; 8 bases are a match to TRBD1. V was clipped by 5 bases and J by 2 bases; unmatched bases: 11. CDR1 is SGHNT, CDR2 YENEEA, per germline. CDR3 size: 16 residues.

The table lists this clone with a count of one. In DNA form, the CDR3 reads TGTGCCAGCAGCCCCTTAGGTAGCCGTGGCTCCTACGAGCAGTACTTC. Protein: CASSPLGSRGSYEQYF. The chain has TRBV7-8 and TRBJ2-7; D is unclear. The CDR3 sequence is 16 residues long. Germline CDR1 is SGHVS and CDR2 is FQNEAQ. V lost 5 bases and J 0 bases, leaving 17 bases between the germline ends.

The chain links TRBV5-1 to TRBJ2-7; D is perhaps TRBD2 (5 bases). Germline V gene lookup returns CDR1 SGHRS and CDR2 YFSETQ. Trimming pared 4 bases from V and 0 bases from J, leaving 20 bases between. CDR3 size: 17 residues. The CDR3 loop is CASSEERFSVNSYEQYF. CDR3 nucleotide sequence: TGCGCCAGCAGCGAGGAGAGGTTTAGCGTGAACTCCTACGAGCAGTACTTC.

V usage is TRBV27 and J usage is TRBJ2-3; 13 bases line up with TRBD2. Germline assignment: CDR1 MNHEY and CDR2 SMNVEV (reference sequence). V was pared by 0 bases and J by 2 bases, with 8 bases of the junction left unmatched. The CDR3 has 19 residues. The CDR3 region has the DNA TGTGCCAGCAGTTTATCCCCCCGACTAGCGGGAGGATCCACAGATACGCAGTATTTT. Protein product: CASSLSPRLAGGSTDTQYF.

This chain connects TRBV2 to TRBJ1-1; D gene uncertain. Trimming stripped 2 bases from V and 3 bases from J, with 10 bases between. CDR1 and CDR2 (germline): SNHLY, FYNNEI. This CDR3 has 14 residues. The CDR3 DNA follows: TGTGCCAGCAGTGAACAGTTAGGATACACTGAAGCTTTCTTT. Translation gives CASSEQLGYTEAFF. The full variable domain, rest sourced from reference TRBV2 and TRBJ1-1, is EPEVTQTPSHQVTQMGQEVILRCVPISNHLYFYWYRQILGQKVEFLVSFYNNEISEKSEIFDDQFSVERPDGSNFTLKIRSTKLEDSAMYFCASSEQLGYTEAFFGQGTRLTVV.

The chain uses TRBV13 and TRBJ2-1; 10 bases agree with TRBD2. V shed 3 bases and J 4 bases; nucleotides not matched to a gene: 6. Germline CDR1 and CDR2: PRHDT and FYEKMQ (reference sequence). This CDR3 spans 16 amino acids. CDR3 in amino acids: CASSFEASGSYNEQFF. The CDR3 nucleotides read TGTGCCAGCAGCTTCGAGGCTAGCGGGAGTTACAATGAGCAGTTCTTC.

The V and J genes are TRBV7-2 and TRBJ2-1, with D possibly being TRBD1 or TRBD2 (5 bases each). CDR1 SGHTA and CDR2 FQGNSA come from the germline V gene. The CDR3 length is 16 residues. V was shortened by 4 bases and J by 3 bases, with 16 bases between the two germline ends. In DNA, the CDR3 is TGTGCCAGCAGCTGGATCCGGGACGGCCGCTACAATGAGCAGTTCTTC. This translates into CASSWIRDGRYNEQFF.

V and J are TRBV19 and TRBJ2-1; 14 nucleotides align to TRBD2. The germline gives CDR1 LNHDA, CDR2 SQIVND (reference sequence). With 4 bases clipped from V and 9 bases from J, the junction kept 11 bases outside the gene matches. This CDR3 is built from 17 residues. CDR3 nucleotides: TGTGCCAGTAGTACTATCCGCCGACTAGCGGGAGGGATTGAGCAGTTCTTC. This translates into CASSTIRRLAGGIEQFF.